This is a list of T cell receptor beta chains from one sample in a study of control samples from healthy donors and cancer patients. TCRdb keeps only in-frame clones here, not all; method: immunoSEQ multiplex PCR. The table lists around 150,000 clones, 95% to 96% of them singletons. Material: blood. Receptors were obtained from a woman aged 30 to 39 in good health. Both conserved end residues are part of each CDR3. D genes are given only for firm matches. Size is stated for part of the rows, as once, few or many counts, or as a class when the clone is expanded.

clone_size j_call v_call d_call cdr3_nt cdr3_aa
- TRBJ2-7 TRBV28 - TGTGCCAGCAGTTTACTCCCGCCGGGACTGCTCTCCTACGAGCAGTACTTC CASSLLPPGLLSYEQYF
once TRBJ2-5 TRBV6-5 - TGTGCCAGCAGTACCTCCAAGGGGCAAGAGACCCAGTACTTC CASSTSKGQETQYF
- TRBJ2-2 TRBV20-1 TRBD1 TGCAGTGCTAGTCGTGACAGGGGAGATCTCTGGAACACCGGGGAGCTGTTTTTT CSASRDRGDLWNTGELFF
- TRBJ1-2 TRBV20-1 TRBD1 TGCAGTGCTAGTCAGGGGGTCGACTATGGCTACACCTTC CSASQGVDYGYTF
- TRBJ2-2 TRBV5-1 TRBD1 TGCGCCAGCAGCTTCCCCGGGACAGGGGGAGTGGTGGCCGGGGAGCTGTTTTTT CASSFPGTGGVVAGELFF
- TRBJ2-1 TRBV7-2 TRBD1 TGTGCCAGCAGCAGACAGGGGGCGATCTACAATGAGCAGTTCTTC CASSRQGAIYNEQFF
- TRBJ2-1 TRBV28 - TGTGCCAGCAGTCAATTGCAGGGGGGTACCTACAATGAGCAGTTCTTC CASSQLQGGTYNEQFF
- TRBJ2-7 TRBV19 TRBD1 TGTGCCAGTAGTGCCGGGACAGTCTACGAGCAGTACTTC CASSAGTVYEQYF
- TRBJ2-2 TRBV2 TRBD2 TGTGCCAGCAGTGAAAGGGGACTAGCGGGAGAGGAGCTGTTTTTT CASSERGLAGEELFF
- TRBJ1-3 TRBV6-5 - TGTGCCAGCAGTTACTCATCCGCCATTTCTGGAAACACCATATATTTT CASSYSSAISGNTIYF
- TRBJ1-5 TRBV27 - TGTGCCAGCAGTTTACAGGGTGGGGGTCAGCCCCAGCATTTT CASSLQGGGQPQHF
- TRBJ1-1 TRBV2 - TGTGCCAGCAGTCCGTTAGCAGGGATGGGGAACACTGAAGCTTTCTTT CASSPLAGMGNTEAFF
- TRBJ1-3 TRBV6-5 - TGTGCCAGCGGAGACGACTCCTCCACCATATATTTT CASGDDSSTIYF
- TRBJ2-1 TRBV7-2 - TGTGCCAGCAGCCAGGGCACTAGCAGTCAGTTCTTC CASSQGTSSQFF
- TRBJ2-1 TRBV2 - TGTGCCAGCAGAGTCCCGAATGAGCAGTTCTTC CASRVPNEQFF
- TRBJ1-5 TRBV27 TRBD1 TGTGCCAGCAGTTTACGTGGGACAGGACACAATCAGCCCCAGCATTTT CASSLRGTGHNQPQHF
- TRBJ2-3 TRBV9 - TGTGCCAGCAGCGTAGTTAGCACAGATACGCAGTATTTT CASSVVSTDTQYF
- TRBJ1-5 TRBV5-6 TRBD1 TGTGCCAGCAGCCTAACAGGGGACCCGAATTACAATCAGCCCCAGCATTTT CASSLTGDPNYNQPQHF
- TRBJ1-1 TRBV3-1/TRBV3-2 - TGTGCCAGCAGCCTAGGACCGAACACTGAAGCTTTCTTT CASSLGPNTEAFF
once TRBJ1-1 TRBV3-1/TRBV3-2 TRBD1 TGTGCCAGCAGACAGCGGACAGGGGCGGGTGAAGCTTTCTTT CASRQRTGAGEAFF
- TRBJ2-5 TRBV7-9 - TGTGCCAGCAGCTCACGGGCCCTCCAAGAGACCCAGTACTTC CASSSRALQETQYF
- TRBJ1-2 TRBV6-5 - TGTGCCAGCACCCCCCGTCCGACAGAAATATATGGCTACACCTTC CASTPRPTEIYGYTF
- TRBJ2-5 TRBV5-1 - TGCGCCAGCAGCTTGCCCGGGGAAGAGACCCAGTACTTC CASSLPGEETQYF
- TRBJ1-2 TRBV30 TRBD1 TGTGCCTGGAGTCGGGACAGGGCCAACTATGGCTACACCTTC CAWSRDRANYGYTF
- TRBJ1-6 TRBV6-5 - TGTGCCAGCAGTTACTCTGGAGGGCAATCACCCCTCCACTTT CASSYSGGQSPLHF
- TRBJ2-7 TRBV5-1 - TGCGCCAGCAGCGCTTGGAACGACCCCGAGCAGTACTTC CASSAWNDPEQYF
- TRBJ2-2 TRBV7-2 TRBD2 TGTGCCAGCAGCTACAGGACTAGCGGAGACACCGGGGAGCTGTTTTTT CASSYRTSGDTGELFF
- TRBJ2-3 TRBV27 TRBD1 TGTGCCAGCAGTCAGGACAGGAGCACAGATACGCAGTATTTT CASSQDRSTDTQYF
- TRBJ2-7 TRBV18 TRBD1 TGTGCCAGCTCACCACAGAGGACAGGGGTCTACGAGCAGTACTTC CASSPQRTGVYEQYF
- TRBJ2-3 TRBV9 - TGTGCCAGCAGCGTGTCCCCCACAGATACGCAGTATTTT CASSVSPTDTQYF
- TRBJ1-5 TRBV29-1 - TGCAGCGCCCAGGTAGGGGGGCCCGGTCAGCCCCAGCATTTT CSAQVGGPGQPQHF
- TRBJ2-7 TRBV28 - TGTGCCAGCAGTTACATAACTCCCAGGGGGGGGAGGTACGAGCAGTACTTC CASSYITPRGGRYEQYF
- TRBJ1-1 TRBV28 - TGTGCCGTGAAACCGCGCTTGGGCACTGAAGCTTTCTTT CAVKPRLGTEAFF
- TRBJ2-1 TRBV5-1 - TGCGCCAGCAGCTTGGCCTTGCGGGGGCCGGAAAATGAGCAGTTCTTC CASSLALRGPENEQFF
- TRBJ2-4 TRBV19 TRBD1 TGTGCCAGTAGTATCGGGCAGGGGGACATTCAGTACTTC CASSIGQGDIQYF
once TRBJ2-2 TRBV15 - TGTGCCACCAGCAGAGATGGTTGGGGGACCCCGATGTCGAACACCGGGGAGCTGTTTTTT CATSRDGWGTPMSNTGELFF
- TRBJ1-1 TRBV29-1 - TGCAGCGTTGAACGGGCCCCCGGGACAAAAGCTTTCTTT CSVERAPGTKAFF
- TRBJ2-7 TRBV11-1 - TGTGCCAGCAGCTTAGGGCCAGACTACGAGCAGTACTTC CASSLGPDYEQYF
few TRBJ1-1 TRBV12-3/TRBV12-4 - TGTGCCAGCAGTTTTAAGGGGAGCACTGAAGCTTTCTTT CASSFKGSTEAFF
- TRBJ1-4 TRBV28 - TGTGCCAGCAGTCCCGCGGGGGGCGTGGGTAATGAAAAACTGTTTTTT CASSPAGGVGNEKLFF
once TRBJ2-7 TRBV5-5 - TGTGCCAGCAGCTTGGGAGAGGAGCAGTACTTC CASSLGEEQYF
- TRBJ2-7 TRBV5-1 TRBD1 TGCGCCAGCAGCTTGGGGACAGGGGGCATCTACGAGCAGTACTTC CASSLGTGGIYEQYF
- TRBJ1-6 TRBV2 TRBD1 TGTGCCAGCAGTTCTCGTACAGGGGAGTATTCACCCCTCCACTTT CASSSRTGEYSPLHF
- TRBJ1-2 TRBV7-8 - TGTGCCAGCAGCTTAGGAGGGGAGGCTGGCTACACCTTC CASSLGGEAGYTF
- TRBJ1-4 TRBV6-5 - TGTGCCAGCAGTTACTCGGGACAAAATGAAAAACTGTTTTTT CASSYSGQNEKLFF
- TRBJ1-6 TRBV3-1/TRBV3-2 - TGTGCCAGCAGCCAAGGGCTTGGGGCCGCCAATAATTCACCCCTCCACTTT CASSQGLGAANNSPLHF
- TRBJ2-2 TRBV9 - TGTGCCAGCAGCGTCTTACCGATTAACACCGGGGAGCTGTTTTTT CASSVLPINTGELFF
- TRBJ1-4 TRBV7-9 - TGTGCCAGCAGCTTATTAACAGGAGCAACTAATGAAAAACTGTTTTTT CASSLLTGATNEKLFF
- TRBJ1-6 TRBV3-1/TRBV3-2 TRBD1 TGTGCCAGCAGCCAAATCTGGGGACAGAATAATTCACCCCTCCACTTT CASSQIWGQNNSPLHF
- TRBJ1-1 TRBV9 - TGTGCCAGCAGCCCTCTCGGTTACACTGAAGCTTTCTTT CASSPLGYTEAFF
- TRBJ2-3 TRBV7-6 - TGTGCCAGCAGCTTAGTCAGGGAAACAGATACGCAGTATTTT CASSLVRETDTQYF
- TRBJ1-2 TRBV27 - TGTGCCAGCAGTTTACGGTCCCCATGGGCTAACTATGGCTACACCTTC CASSLRSPWANYGYTF
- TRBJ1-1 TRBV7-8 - TGTGCCAGCAGCTTAACGTCCGGGCCCACTGAAGCTTTCTTT CASSLTSGPTEAFF
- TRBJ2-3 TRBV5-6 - TGTGCCAGCAGCTCTTACTGGGCAGATACGCAGTATTTT CASSSYWADTQYF